This T cell receptor beta chain is drawn from a study of blood T cell repertoires in COVID-19. In the original processing: Estimation of nucleated cell counts was performed using reference gene primer amplification. Using immunoSEQ multiplex PCR, the repertoire was profiled, and TCRdb retains in-frame clones only, with some absent. That table furnishes V, J and clone size, whereas the DNA furnished D and trimming. The sample yields 70,000 to 85,000 clones, 86% seen once. The J segment lost 7 bases and the V segment lost 3 bases, leaving 8 bases of the junction unmatched. From germline, CDR1 is WSHSY and CDR2 SAAADI. The CDR3 loop spans 16 amino acids.

Sequencing used peripheral blood. The J gene is TRBJ1-6, the V gene TRBV10-2; 8 nucleotides agree with TRBD1. This receptor was taken from a woman older than 75 in a cohort sampled during active or convalescent COVID-19. The CDR3 DNA is TGCGCCAGCAGTGAAAGACAGGGGACGGGGAATTCACCCCTCCACTTT. The encoded protein is CASSERQGTGNSPLHF.